The clone carrying this T cell receptor (beta chain) was seen repeatedly, ten times or more. Its antigen is unidentified. V shed 7 bases and J 6 bases; nucleotides not matched to a gene: 14. Looked up from germline, CDR1 is SQVTM and CDR2 is ANQGSEA. This CDR3 region has 14 residues. TCRdb recomputed calls from the RT-PCR reads with MiXCR, one row per CDR3 protein. Altogether about half a million distinct CDR3 sequences are present, around 8% being singletons, with the ten largest covering 13%. The data derive from a study of response to subunit inactivated influenza vaccine. The study, taken as a whole, reports: New T cells are recruited in small numbers by each seasonal influenza vaccination, according to the authors' suggestion.

V usage is TRBV29-1 and J usage is TRBJ1-1; 7 nucleotides match TRBD1. This clonotype was sampled from a man between 50 and 70 years old who received an inactivated influenza vaccine. Sequenced here: PBMCs from blood, sampled around 25 months after vaccination. The CDR3 is CSATGGGGGSEAFF. DNA of the CDR3: TGCAGCGCCACCGGGGGAGGGGGCGGTTCTGAAGCTTTCTTT.